One T cell receptor beta chain is described in this entry. These data come from a study of OX40 agonist ivuxolimab in advanced cancers. CDR3 length: 14 amino acids. The V and J ends lost 0 bases and 2 bases respectively, with 5 bases between them. From germline, CDR1 is SQVTM and CDR2 ANQGSEA. This table comes from immunoSEQ multiplex PCR, and its TCRdb copy is limited to in-frame clones, with some not included. The sample includes some 94,000 clones, around 90% of them seen just once. The sequence derives from an adult with an advanced solid tumor such as melanoma, head and neck, liver or kidney cancer. Specimen: CD4+ or CD8+ T cells sorted from blood, collected in a trial of the OX40 agonist ivuxolimab. The genes are TRBV29-1 and TRBJ2-6, with D perhaps assigned TRBD1 or TRBD2 (5 bases each). This chain's CDR3 is CSVEEGAGANVLTF. The DNA for the CDR3 is TGCAGCGTTGAAGAGGGGGCTGGGGCCAACGTCCTGACTTTC. The variable domain in full, with the rest retrieved from reference TRBV29-1 and TRBJ2-6, is SAVISQKPSRDICQRGTSLTIQCQVDSQVTMMFWYRQQPGQSLTLIATANQGSEATYESGFVIDKFPISRPNLTFSTLTVSNMSPEDSSIYLCSVEEGAGANVLTFGAGSRLTVL.